Listed below are T cell receptor beta chains from one sample, sequenced in a study of T cell changes during pregnancy in multiple sclerosis. TCRdb's table, derived via immunoSEQ multiplex PCR, lists solely in-frame clones and lacks some. The sample has around 47,000 clones, 90% to 97% seen once. Sample: peripheral blood, taken in the second trimester of pregnancy. The receptor set was obtained from a female donor with multiple sclerosis, enrolled in a pregnancy study. Both conserved end residues are part of each CDR3. D genes are given only for firm matches. Clone size is not always given. Where it is, it says once, few, many or a class for expanded clones.

d_call,j_call,clone_size,v_call,cdr3_nt,cdr3_aa
-,TRBJ2-5,-,TRBV19,TGTGCCAGTAGTGTCGGGGAGACCCAGTACTTC,CASSVGETQYF
TRBD1,TRBJ1-4,-,TRBV27,TGTGCCAGCAGTTTACTCTCGACAGGGGGCGGAGAAAAACTGTTTTTT,CASSLLSTGGGEKLFF
TRBD1,TRBJ2-5,-,TRBV7-3,TGTGCCAGCAGCCTCCGACAGGGTGAGACCCAGTACTTC,CASSLRQGETQYF
-,TRBJ1-3,-,TRBV6-6,TGTGCCAGCAACGACGTGAACCGGGACACCATATATTTT,CASNDVNRDTIYF
TRBD1,TRBJ2-1,-,TRBV19,TGTGCCAGTACCAGGGACAGGGGGGCCGGTGAGCAGTTCTTC,CASTRDRGAGEQFF
TRBD1,TRBJ2-1,-,TRBV19,TGTGCCAGTATGGGACAGGGCTACAATGAGCAGTTCTTC,CASMGQGYNEQFF
-,TRBJ2-2,-,TRBV9,TGTGCCAGTGGGGAGGAGATCACCGGGGAGCTGTTTTTT,CASGEEITGELFF
TRBD1,TRBJ1-6,-,TRBV27,TGTGCCAGCAGTTTGGAGGGGACAGCAGCGCGGTCACCCCTCCACTTT,CASSLEGTAARSPLHF
-,TRBJ1-6,-,TRBV7-6,TGTGCCAGCAGCCGGGAGTTTAATTCACCCCTCCACTTT,CASSREFNSPLHF
-,TRBJ1-5,-,TRBV4-1,TGCGCCAGCAGCCAAGATAGGGGCGCCAATCAGCCCCAGCATTTT,CASSQDRGANQPQHF
TRBD2,TRBJ2-7,-,TRBV7-9,TGTGCCAGCAGCCGGACTAGCGGGGGCTCGCAGCACGAGCAGTACTTC,CASSRTSGGSQHEQYF
-,TRBJ1-1,-,TRBV27,TGTGCCAGCACCCTCAAGGGCGGAAGGGGCACTGAAGCTTTCTTT,CASTLKGGRGTEAFF
TRBD1,TRBJ1-2,-,TRBV10-3,TGTGCCATCAGTGAGTCGACAGGGTGGGGGCACGCGGCCTATGGCTACACCTTC,CAISESTGWGHAAYGYTF
TRBD2,TRBJ2-3,-,TRBV7-9,TGTGCCAGCAGCTCTCTTTTGGTAGCGGGGGGGACAGATACGCAGTATTTT,CASSSLLVAGGTDTQYF
TRBD1,TRBJ2-7,-,TRBV29-1,TGCAGCGTTGAAGAAAGACGGGACAGGGCTTCGTCCGAGCAGTACTTC,CSVEERRDRASSEQYF
TRBD2,TRBJ2-5,once,TRBV5-1,TGCGCCAGCAGCTTGGGCCCCGGGACTAGCGGACAAGAGACCCAGTACTTC,CASSLGPGTSGQETQYF
TRBD2,TRBJ2-3,-,TRBV15,TGTGCCACCAGCGGCGGGGGGGGGAAAGCAGATACGCAGTATTTT,CATSGGGGKADTQYF
-,TRBJ1-6,-,TRBV7-2,TGTGCCAGCAGCCCCTCCGTCGGGACAAGCAATTCACCCCTCCACTTT,CASSPSVGTSNSPLHF
-,TRBJ1-4,-,TRBV25-1,TGTGCCAGCAGGTTGTCTTGGGGCGAAAAACTGTTTTTT,CASRLSWGEKLFF
-,TRBJ2-5,-,TRBV10-3,TGTGCCATCAGTGATAAGACGGCGGCCCAGTACTTC,CAISDKTAAQYF
-,TRBJ1-4,-,TRBV7-6,TGTGCCAGCAGCTTAGCCTTACTTGAAAAACTGTTTTTT,CASSLALLEKLFF
TRBD1,TRBJ1-1,-,TRBV6-5,TGTGCCAGCAGGGAAGACAGGGGGCAGACTGAAGCTTTCTTT,CASREDRGQTEAFF
TRBD1,TRBJ2-7,-,TRBV30,TGTGCCTGGAGTGGGGGACAGGGGTACCACGAGCAGTACTTC,CAWSGGQGYHEQYF
TRBD2,TRBJ2-3,-,TRBV7-6,TGTGCCAGCAGCTTAGGGGCGGGGGGGCCCACAGATACGCAGTATTTT,CASSLGAGGPTDTQYF
TRBD1,TRBJ1-4,-,TRBV10-2,TGCGCCAGCAGTGACGGACAGGGGAGGGGGCTTAATGAAAAACTGTTTTTT,CASSDGQGRGLNEKLFF
TRBD2,TRBJ2-1,-,TRBV28,TGTGCCAGCAGTTGGGGACTAGCTCTCAATGAGCAGTTCTTC,CASSWGLALNEQFF
TRBD1,TRBJ1-2,-,TRBV27,TGTGCCAGCAGTGGCTGGGGACAGGGAAGAATCTATGGCTACACCTTC,CASSGWGQGRIYGYTF
-,TRBJ2-4,once,TRBV6-5,TGTGCCAGCACAACCACCGGGTCAGCCAAAAACATTCAGTACTTC,CASTTTGSAKNIQYF
-,TRBJ1-2,-,TRBV7-2,TGTGCCAGCAGCTTAGGATGGGCAGGTGGTAAGGCTGGCTACACCTTC,CASSLGWAGGKAGYTF
-,TRBJ2-2,-,TRBV4-2,TGTGCCAGCAGCCAAGATCCGAGACACGGAGGTACCGGGGAGCTGTTTTTT,CASSQDPRHGGTGELFF
TRBD2,TRBJ2-1,-,TRBV7-3,TGTGCCAGCAGCTTAAACCCCGGACTAGCGGCCGTTAATGAGCAGTTCTTC,CASSLNPGLAAVNEQFF
TRBD1,TRBJ1-1,-,TRBV30,TGTGCCTGGAGCGCGACAGGGCGGACTGAAGCTTTCTTT,CAWSATGRTEAFF
TRBD2,TRBJ2-7,-,TRBV9,TGTGCCAGCAGCGGGACTAGCGGGGGGACACTCTACGAGCAGTACTTC,CASSGTSGGTLYEQYF
TRBD2,TRBJ2-1,-,TRBV5-4,TGTGCCAGCAGCTTGGCGGGGACTAGCGGGACCATCTACAATGAGCAGTTCTTC,CASSLAGTSGTIYNEQFF
-,TRBJ2-3,-,TRBV4-2,TGTGCCAGCAGCCGGGGGGGCGACACAGATACGCAGTATTTT,CASSRGGDTDTQYF
TRBD1,TRBJ2-5,-,TRBV29-1,TGCAGCGTCCGGGTCGGACAGGGCCAAGAGACCCAGTACTTC,CSVRVGQGQETQYF
-,TRBJ1-1,-,TRBV7-9,TGTGCCAGCAGCCCCCGGGGGATGGGCACTGAAGCTTTCTTT,CASSPRGMGTEAFF
-,TRBJ2-7,-,TRBV7-9,TGTGCCAGCAGCCATCGACAGGCTATCTACGAGCAGTACTTC,CASSHRQAIYEQYF
TRBD1,TRBJ2-7,-,TRBV5-1,TGCGCCAGCAGCGACGACAGGGGGTTTTACGAGCAGTACTTC,CASSDDRGFYEQYF
-,TRBJ1-1,-,TRBV18,TGTGCCAGCTCACCAAAGACAGTCACTTCGACTGTCGTCACTGAAGCTTTCTTT,CASSPKTVTSTVVTEAFF
TRBD1,TRBJ2-1,-,TRBV6-5,TGTGCCAGCAGTCTCCGACAGGGTCTTAACAATGAGCAGTTCTTC,CASSLRQGLNNEQFF
-,TRBJ2-1,-,TRBV5-1,TGCGCCAGCAGTTTCGGGACTCAAATCTACAATGAGCAGTTCTTC,CASSFGTQIYNEQFF
-,TRBJ2-1,once,TRBV5-4,TGTGCCAGCAGCACGGGACTTTACAATGAGCAGTTCTTC,CASSTGLYNEQFF
-,TRBJ1-1,once,TRBV7-2,TGTGCCAGCAGCCCCCAGAATGAAGCTTTCTTT,CASSPQNEAFF
-,TRBJ1-1,-,TRBV5-4,TGTGCCAGCAGCCTGCCCGGGACATCGAACACTGAAGCTTTCTTT,CASSLPGTSNTEAFF
-,TRBJ1-4,-,TRBV25-1,TGTGCCAGCAGTGTGAAGGACAGACTGTTTTTT,CASSVKDRLFF
TRBD1,TRBJ2-3,-,TRBV6-5,TGTGCCAGCAGACTGACAGGGTCCGGCACAGATACGCAGTATTTT,CASRLTGSGTDTQYF
-,TRBJ1-6,-,TRBV4-1,TGCGCCAGCAGCCAAGATGACAGGTTTTCACCCCTCCACTTT,CASSQDDRFSPLHF
-,TRBJ2-3,-,TRBV21-1,TGTGCCAGCAGCAAAATGACTAGCGGGACTAGCACAGATACGCAGTATTTT,CASSKMTSGTSTDTQYF
TRBD2,TRBJ2-7,-,TRBV7-4,TGTGCCACCGGTAGCGGGAGATCCTACGAGCAGTACTTC,CATGSGRSYEQYF
TRBD1,TRBJ1-1,once,TRBV5-1,TGCGCCAGCAGCTCAACCTCCGGGACAGGAAACACTGAAGCTTTCTTT,CASSSTSGTGNTEAFF
TRBD1,TRBJ1-2,few,TRBV7-9,TGTGCCAGCAGCCTGGACCGGGACAGGGATTATGGTGGCTACACCTTC,CASSLDRDRDYGGYTF
TRBD1,TRBJ1-1,-,TRBV2,TGTGCCAGCAGTTCGACAGGGTCGAACACTGAAGCTTTCTTT,CASSSTGSNTEAFF
-,TRBJ1-2,-,TRBV4-1,TGCGCCAGCAGCCAGACTTCCGGGACACTGAATGGCTACACCTTC,CASSQTSGTLNGYTF